This T cell receptor beta chain was sequenced during a study of blood T cell repertoires in COVID-19. Study-wide context: The origin of the acute and convalescent COVID-19 samples was the United States, Italy and Spain.

CDR1 is MNHEY, CDR2 SMNVEV, per germline (reference sequence). This CDR3 contains 15 residues. V shed 3 bases and J 0 bases; nucleotides not matched to a gene: 4. Profiled with immunoSEQ multiplex PCR; TCRdb holds only in-frame clones, not every one. This sample has 150,000 or so clones, with roughly 81% found just once. Sequenced input: peripheral blood. This chain uses TRBV27 with TRBJ2-7, with 8 bases identical to TRBD2. This clonotype was sampled from a man aged 35-49 years who had recovered from COVID-19. The CDR3 loop is CASSFGGASSYEQYF. The CDR3 nucleotides are TGTGCCAGCAGTTTCGGGGGGGCGAGCTCCTACGAGCAGTACTTC.